This TCR beta chain was retrieved from a study of blood T cell repertoires in COVID-19. Whole-study context: Both acute and convalescent COVID-19 samples were obtained from the United States, Italy and Spain.

Authors' analysis steps: Nucleated cell number was recorded as an estimate derived from reference gene primer amplification. The repertoire was sequenced with immunoSEQ multiplex PCR; TCRdb's copy has only in-frame clones and lacks some. Clonal size and the V and J genes are those of that table, whereas D and trimming came from the DNA. This table has 270,000 or so clones, over 75% appearing once. Material for sequencing was peripheral blood. The TCR originated in a human donor in a cohort sampled during active COVID-19.

The CDR3 coding sequence is TGTGCCAGCACCTCCACAGGGTCGTGGACTGAAGCTTTCTTT. As protein: CASTSTGSWTEAFF. V is TRBV25-1 and J is TRBJ1-1; D is possibly TRBD1 (6 bases). In germline, CDR1 is MGHDK, CDR2 SYGVNS. CDR3 length: 14 residues. Trimming removed 7 bases at V and 5 bases at J, with 17 bases between.